What follows is one T cell receptor (beta chain) and its context. This record comes from a study of T cell responses to AZD1222 COVID-19 vaccine. Sequencing was performed with immunoSEQ multiplex PCR; in TCRdb, only in-frame clones are kept and a portion is missing. The data contain around 140,000 clones, around 87% of them singletons. The clonotype comes from an adult in good health. The specimen was peripheral blood, collected on day 0 of AZD1222 vaccination.

The CDR3 loop reads CASSEPWVGLQEKLFF. The DNA for the CDR3 is TGTGCCAGCAGTGAACCGTGGGTAGGGTTGCAGGAAAAACTGTTTTTT. The J gene is TRBJ1-4, the V gene TRBV25-1; D remains unclear. The CDR3 extends over 16 amino acids. V lost 2 bases, J lost 8 bases, and 18 bases lay in between. Germline loops: CDR1 MGHDK, CDR2 SYGVNS.